By share, the clone carrying this TCR beta chain counts as medium-sized. Its antigen is currently unknown. This record comes from a study of vaccination and CD4 T cells after COVID-19. Study background: The control cultures got either a CEFX pool, an HIV-1 Nef pool, or no peptide at all. The study's findings and limits: For convalescent patients, a median around 90% of reactive clones surfaced exclusively after vaccination. Early post-infection timepoints were not included, and relatively few convalescent patients were studied.

With the Oncomine TCR Beta short-read assay, DNA from cultured CD4+ T cells was sequenced. In TCRdb, the PCR reads were re-called with MiXCR into one record per CDR3 protein. The sample has about 10,000 distinct CDR3 sequences; approximately 30% are singletons. Unmatched junction bases numbered 6, after V lost 0 bases and J lost 0 bases. This CDR3 contains 18 residues. Treatment in this sample: approximately 11-day PBMC culture with coronavirus spike peptide pools or control peptides (ViraFEST assay). ViraFEST used peptide pools to expand antigen-specific T cells, then sequenced TCRs. The clonotype was recovered from a human donor who had recovered from COVID-19. The genes are TRBV23-1 and TRBJ1-5; 9 positions match TRBD1. TRBV23-1 is treated as an ORF (open reading frame) with a function not yet certain. This material consisted of CD4+ T cells from blood, cultured in vitro, taken after SARS-CoV-2 vaccination. CDR3 in amino acids: CASSQSDGTGYSNQPQHF. The DNA of the CDR3 is TGCGCCAGCAGTCAATCCGACGGGACAGGGTATAGCAATCAGCCCCAGCATTTT.